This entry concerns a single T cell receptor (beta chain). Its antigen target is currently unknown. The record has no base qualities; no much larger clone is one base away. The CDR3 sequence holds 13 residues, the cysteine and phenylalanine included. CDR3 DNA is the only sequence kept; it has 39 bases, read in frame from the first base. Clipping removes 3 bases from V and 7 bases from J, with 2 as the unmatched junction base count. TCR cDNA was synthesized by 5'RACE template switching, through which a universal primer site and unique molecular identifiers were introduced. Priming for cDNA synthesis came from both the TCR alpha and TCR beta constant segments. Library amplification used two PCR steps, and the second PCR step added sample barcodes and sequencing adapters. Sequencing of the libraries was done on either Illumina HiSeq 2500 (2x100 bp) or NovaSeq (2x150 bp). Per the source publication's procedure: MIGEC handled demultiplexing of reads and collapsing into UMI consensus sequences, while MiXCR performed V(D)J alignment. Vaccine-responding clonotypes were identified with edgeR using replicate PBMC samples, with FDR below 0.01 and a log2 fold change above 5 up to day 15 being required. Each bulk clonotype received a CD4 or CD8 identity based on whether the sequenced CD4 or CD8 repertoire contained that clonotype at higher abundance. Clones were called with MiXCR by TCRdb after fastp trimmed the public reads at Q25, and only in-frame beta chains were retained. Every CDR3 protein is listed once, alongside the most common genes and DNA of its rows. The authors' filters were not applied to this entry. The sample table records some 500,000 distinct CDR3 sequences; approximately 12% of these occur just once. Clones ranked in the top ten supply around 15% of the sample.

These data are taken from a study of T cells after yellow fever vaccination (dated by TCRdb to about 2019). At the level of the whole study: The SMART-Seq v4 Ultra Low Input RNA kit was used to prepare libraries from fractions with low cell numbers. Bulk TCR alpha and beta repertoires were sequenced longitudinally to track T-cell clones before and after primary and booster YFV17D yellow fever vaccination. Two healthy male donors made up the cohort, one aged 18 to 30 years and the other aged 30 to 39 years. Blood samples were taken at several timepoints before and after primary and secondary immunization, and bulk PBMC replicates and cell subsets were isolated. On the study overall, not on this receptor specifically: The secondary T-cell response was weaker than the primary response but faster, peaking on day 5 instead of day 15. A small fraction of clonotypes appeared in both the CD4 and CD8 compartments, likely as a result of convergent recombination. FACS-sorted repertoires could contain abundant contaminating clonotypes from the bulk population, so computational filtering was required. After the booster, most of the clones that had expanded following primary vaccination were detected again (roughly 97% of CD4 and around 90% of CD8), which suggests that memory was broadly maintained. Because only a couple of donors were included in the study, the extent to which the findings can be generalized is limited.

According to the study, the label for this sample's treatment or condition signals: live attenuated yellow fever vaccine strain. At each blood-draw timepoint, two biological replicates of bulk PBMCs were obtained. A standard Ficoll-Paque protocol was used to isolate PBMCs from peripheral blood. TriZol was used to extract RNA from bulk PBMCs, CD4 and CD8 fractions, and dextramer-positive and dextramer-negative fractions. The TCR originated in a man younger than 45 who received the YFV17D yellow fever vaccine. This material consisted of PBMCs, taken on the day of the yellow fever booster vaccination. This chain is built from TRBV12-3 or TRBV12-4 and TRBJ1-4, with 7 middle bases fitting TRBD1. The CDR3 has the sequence CASSLGQLEKLFF. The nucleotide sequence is TGTGCCAGCAGTTTGGGACAGCTTGAAAAACTGTTTTTT.